Sequencing of this TCR beta chain was carried out in a study of cytomegalovirus exposure and HLA in healthy donors. 60 Vbeta and 13 Jbeta primers were used in PCR. Repertoires were generated with immunoSEQ multiplex PCR, while TCRdb's copy carries only in-frame clones and drops some. In the table there are roughly 150,000 clones, 70% of which are singletons. V lost 4 bases and J lost 3, with 15 bases in between. This CDR3 has 15 amino acids. In germline, CDR1 is MGHRA, CDR2 YSYEKL. This receptor was taken from a man between 18 and 35 years old in good health and CMV-seropositive. This chain joins TRBV4-1 and TRBJ1-1; D possibly corresponds to TRBD1 (5 bases). The sequencing input was PBMCs. CDR3 in amino acids: CASSPLRGDDTEAFF. CDR3 DNA: TGCGCCAGCAGCCCCTTGCGGGGGGACGACACTGAAGCTTTCTTT.